This TCR beta chain came from a study of human T cells and chemical hapten exposure. Study at large: From small differences in pooled library volume came most of the variation in per-sample TCR yields. Findings and caveats of the study: TCRs at a frequency above 1 in 1000 stayed unchanged with DPC sensitization.

The library attached unique molecular identifiers to individual cDNA molecules. MiXCR, applied by TCRdb to the RACE reads, yields one record per CDR3 protein. Altogether roughly 130,000 distinct CDR3 sequences are present, approximately 9% being singletons, with the ten largest covering 1.5% to 2%. Specified time point: healthy volunteer bleed at 2 weeks. Someone pulled total RNA out of unfractionated whole blood. This clonotype was counted a few times. The antigen remains unidentified. CDR3 length equals 14 residues. Trimming took 6 bases from V and 9 from J; bases not matched to a gene: 8. Germline CDR1 SGHAT, CDR2 FQNNGV.

The sequencing sample was made of whole blood. The TCR sequence derives from a male donor in good health. Some clones in this sample may be carry-over from other donors' samples. The chain couples TRBV11-2 to TRBJ2-2; 9 bases fit TRBD1. The CDR3 region has the DNA TGTGCCAGCAGACCCGGGACAGGGCACCGGGAGCTGTTTTTT. Amino acids: CASRPGTGHRELFF.